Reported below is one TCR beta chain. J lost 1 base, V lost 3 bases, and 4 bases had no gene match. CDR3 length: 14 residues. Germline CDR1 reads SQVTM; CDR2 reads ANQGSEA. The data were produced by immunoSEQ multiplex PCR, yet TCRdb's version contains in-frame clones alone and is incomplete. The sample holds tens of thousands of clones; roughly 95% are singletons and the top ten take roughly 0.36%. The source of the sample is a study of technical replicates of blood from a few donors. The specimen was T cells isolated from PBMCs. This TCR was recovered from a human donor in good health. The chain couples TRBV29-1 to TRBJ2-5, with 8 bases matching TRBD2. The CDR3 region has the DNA TGCAGCGTTGATAAAAGCGGGAGCCAAGAGACCCAGTACTTC. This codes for CSVDKSGSQETQYF.